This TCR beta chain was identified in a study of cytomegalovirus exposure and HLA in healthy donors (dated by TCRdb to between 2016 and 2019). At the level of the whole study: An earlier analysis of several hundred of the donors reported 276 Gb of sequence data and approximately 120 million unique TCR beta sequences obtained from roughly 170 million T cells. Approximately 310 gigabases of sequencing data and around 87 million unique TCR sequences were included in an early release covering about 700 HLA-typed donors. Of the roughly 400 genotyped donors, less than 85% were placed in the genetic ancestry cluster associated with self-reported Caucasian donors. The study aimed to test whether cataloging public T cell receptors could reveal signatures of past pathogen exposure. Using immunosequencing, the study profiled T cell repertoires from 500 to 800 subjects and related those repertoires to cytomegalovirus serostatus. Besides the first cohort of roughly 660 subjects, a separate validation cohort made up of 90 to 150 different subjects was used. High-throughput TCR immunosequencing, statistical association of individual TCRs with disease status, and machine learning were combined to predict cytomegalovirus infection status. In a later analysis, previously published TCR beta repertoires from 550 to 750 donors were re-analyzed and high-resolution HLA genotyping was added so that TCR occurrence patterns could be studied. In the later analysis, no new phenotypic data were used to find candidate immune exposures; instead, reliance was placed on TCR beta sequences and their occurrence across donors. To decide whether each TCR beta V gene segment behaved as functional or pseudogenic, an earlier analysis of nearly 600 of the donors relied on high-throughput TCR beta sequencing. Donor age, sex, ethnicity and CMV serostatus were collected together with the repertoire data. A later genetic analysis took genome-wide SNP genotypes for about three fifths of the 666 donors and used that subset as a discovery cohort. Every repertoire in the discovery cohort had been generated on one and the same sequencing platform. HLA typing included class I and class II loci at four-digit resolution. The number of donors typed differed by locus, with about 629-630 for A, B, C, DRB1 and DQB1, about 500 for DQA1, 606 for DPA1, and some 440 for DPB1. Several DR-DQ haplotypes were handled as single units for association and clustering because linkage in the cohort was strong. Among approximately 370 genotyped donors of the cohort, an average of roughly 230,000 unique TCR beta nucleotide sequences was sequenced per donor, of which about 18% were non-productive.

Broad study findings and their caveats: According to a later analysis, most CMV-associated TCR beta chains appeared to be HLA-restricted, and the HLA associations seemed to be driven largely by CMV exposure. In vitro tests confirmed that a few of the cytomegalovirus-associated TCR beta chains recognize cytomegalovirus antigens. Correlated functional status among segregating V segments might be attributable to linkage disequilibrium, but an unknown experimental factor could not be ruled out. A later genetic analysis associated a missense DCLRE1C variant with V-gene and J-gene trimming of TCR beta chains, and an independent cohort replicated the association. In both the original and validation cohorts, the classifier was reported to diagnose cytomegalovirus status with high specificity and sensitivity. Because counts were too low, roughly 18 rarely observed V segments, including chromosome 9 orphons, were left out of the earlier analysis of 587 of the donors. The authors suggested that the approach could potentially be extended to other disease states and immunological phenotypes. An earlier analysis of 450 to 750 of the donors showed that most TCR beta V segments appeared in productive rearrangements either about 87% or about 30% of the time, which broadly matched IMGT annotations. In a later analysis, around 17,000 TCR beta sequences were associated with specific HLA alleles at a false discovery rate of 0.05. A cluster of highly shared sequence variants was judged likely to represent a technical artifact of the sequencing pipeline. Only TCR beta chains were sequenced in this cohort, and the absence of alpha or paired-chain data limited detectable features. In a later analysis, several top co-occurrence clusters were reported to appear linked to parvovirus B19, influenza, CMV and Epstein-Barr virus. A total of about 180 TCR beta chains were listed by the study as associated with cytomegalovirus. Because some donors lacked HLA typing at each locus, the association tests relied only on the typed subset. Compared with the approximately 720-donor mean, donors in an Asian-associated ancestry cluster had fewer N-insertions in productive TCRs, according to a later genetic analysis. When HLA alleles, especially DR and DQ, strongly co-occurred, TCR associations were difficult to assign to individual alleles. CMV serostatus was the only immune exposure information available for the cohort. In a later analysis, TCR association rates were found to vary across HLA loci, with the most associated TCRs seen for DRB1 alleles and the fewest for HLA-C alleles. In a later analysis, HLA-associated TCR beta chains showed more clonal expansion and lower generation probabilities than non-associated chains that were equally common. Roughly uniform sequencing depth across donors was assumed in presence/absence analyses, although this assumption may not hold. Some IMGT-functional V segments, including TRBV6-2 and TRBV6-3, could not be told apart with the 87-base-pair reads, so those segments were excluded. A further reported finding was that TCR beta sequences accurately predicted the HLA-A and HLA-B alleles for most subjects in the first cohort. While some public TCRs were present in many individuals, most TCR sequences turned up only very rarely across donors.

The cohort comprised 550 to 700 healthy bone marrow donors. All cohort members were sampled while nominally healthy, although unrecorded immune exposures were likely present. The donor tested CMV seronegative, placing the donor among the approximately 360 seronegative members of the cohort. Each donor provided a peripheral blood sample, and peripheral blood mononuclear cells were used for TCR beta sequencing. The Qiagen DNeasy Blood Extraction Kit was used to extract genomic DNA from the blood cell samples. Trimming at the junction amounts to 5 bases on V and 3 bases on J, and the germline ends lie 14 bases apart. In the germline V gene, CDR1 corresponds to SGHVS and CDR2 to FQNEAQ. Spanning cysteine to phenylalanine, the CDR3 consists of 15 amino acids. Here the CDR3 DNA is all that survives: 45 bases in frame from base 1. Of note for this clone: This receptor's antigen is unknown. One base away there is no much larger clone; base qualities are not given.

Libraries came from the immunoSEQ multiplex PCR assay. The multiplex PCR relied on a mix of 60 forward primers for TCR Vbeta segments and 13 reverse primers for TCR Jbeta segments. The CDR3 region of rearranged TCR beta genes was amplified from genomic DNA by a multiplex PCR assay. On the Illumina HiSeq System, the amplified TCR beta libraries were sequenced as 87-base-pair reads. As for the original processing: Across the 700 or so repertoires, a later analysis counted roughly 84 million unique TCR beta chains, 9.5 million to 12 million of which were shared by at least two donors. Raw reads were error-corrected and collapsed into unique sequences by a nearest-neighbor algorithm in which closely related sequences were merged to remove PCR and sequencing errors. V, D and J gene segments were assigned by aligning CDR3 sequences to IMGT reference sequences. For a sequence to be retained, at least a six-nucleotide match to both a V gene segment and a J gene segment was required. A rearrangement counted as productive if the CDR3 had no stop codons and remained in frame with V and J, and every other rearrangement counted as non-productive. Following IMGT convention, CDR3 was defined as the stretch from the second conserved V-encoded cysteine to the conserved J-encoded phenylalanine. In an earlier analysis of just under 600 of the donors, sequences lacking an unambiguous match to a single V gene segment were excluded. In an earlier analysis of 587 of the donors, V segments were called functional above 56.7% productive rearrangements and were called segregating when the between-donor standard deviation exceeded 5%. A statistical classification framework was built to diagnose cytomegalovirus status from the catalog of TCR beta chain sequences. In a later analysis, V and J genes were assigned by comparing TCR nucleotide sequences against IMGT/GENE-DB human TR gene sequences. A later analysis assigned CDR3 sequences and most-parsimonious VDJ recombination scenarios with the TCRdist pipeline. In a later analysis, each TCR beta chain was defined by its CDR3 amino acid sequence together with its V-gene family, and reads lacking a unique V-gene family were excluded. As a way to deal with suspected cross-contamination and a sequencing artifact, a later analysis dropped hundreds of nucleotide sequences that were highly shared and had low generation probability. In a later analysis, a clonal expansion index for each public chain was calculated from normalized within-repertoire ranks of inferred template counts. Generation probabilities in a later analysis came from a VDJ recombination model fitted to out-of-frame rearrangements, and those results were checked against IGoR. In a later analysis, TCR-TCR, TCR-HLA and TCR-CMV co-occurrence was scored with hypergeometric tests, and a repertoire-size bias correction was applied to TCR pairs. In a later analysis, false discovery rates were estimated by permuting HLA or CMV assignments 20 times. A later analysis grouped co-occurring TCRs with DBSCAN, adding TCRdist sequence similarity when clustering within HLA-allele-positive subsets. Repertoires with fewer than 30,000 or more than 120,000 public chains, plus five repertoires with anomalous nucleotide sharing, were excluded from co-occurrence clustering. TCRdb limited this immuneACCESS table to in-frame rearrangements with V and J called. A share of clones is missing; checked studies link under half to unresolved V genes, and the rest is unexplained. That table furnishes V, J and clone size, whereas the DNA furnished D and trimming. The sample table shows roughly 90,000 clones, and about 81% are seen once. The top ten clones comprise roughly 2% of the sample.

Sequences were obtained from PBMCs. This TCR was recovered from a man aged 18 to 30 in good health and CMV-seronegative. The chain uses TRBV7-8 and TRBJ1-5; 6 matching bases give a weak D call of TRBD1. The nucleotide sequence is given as TGTGCCAGCAGCCAAGACAGGACGAACAATCAGCCCCAGCATTTT. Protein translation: CASSQDRTNNQPQHF. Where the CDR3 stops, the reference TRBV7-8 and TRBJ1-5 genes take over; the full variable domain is GAGVSQSPRYKVAKRGQDVALRCDPISGHVSLFWYQQALGQGPEFLTYFQNEAQLDKSGLPSDRFFAERPEGSVSTLKIQRTQQEDSAVYLCASSQDRTNNQPQHFGDGTRLSIL.